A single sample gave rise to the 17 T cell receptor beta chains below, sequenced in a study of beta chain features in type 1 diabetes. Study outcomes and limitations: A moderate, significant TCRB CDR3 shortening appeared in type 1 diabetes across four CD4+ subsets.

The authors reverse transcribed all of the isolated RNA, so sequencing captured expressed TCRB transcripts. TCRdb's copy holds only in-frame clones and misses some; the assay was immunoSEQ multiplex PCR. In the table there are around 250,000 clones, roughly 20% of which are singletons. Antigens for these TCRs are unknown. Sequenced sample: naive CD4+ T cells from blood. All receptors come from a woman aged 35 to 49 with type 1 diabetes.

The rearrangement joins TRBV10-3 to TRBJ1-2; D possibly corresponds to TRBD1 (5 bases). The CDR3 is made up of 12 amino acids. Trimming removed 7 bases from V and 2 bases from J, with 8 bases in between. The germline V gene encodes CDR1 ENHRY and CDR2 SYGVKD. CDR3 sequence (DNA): TGTGCCATCACAGGGCCAAACTATGGCTACACCTTC. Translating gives CAITGPNYGYTF.

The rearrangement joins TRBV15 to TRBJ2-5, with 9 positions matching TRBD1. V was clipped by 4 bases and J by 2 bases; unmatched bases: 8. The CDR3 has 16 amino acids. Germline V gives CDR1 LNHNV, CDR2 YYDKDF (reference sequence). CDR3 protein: CATSIGTGSPQETQYF. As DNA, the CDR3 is TGTGCCACCAGCATAGGGACAGGGTCCCCACAAGAGACCCAGTACTTC.

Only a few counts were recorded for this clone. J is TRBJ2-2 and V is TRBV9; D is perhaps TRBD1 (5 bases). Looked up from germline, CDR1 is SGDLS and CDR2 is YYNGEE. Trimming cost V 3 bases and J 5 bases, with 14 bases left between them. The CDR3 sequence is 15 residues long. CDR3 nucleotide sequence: TGTGCCAGCAGCGCCCAAGGGGCGATTACCGGGGAGCTGTTTTTT. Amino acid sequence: CASSAQGAITGELFF.

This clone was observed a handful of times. CDR3 nucleotides: TGCGCCAGCAGCCCCGGCCGTCCACAGGGAGGGGTTGAAAAACTGTTTTTT. This codes for CASSPGRPQGGVEKLFF. This chain joins TRBV4-3 and TRBJ1-4; tentative D call: TRBD1 (6 bases). Germline V gene lookup returns CDR1 LGHNA and CDR2 YSLEER. This CDR3 has 17 residues. Trimming shortened V by 4 bases and J by 7 bases, and 22 bases separated the two germline ends.

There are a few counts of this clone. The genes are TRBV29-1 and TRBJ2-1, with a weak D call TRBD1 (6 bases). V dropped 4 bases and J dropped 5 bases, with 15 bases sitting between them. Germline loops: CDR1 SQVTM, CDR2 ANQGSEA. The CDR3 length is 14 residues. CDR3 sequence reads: CSVGRGGVHNEQFF. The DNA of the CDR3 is TGCAGCGTTGGCAGAGGGGGTGTTCACAATGAGCAGTTCTTC.

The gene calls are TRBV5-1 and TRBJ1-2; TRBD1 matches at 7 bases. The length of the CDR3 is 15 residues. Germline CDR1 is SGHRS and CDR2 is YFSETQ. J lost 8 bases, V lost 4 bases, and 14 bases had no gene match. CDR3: CASSTGQVLPEGYTF. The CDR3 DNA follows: TGCGCCAGCAGCACAGGACAGGTTTTACCAGAAGGCTACACCTTC.

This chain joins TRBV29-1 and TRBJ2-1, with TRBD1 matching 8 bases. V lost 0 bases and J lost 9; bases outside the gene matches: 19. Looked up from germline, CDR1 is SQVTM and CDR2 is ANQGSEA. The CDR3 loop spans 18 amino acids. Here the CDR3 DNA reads TGCAGCGTTGAAGAGAGGGGAAGAGGACAGGGAAGGTACGGTGAGCAGTTCTTC. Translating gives CSVEERGRGQGRYGEQFF.

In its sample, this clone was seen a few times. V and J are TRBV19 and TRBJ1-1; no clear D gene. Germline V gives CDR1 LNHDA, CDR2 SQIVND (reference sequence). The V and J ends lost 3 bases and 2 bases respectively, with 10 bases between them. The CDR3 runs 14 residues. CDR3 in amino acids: CASSISRSNTEAFF. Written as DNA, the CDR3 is TGTGCCAGTAGTATCTCCAGATCTAACACTGAAGCTTTCTTT. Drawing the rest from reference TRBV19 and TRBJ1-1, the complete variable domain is DGGITQSPKYLFRKEGQNVTLSCEQNLNHDAMYWYRQDPGQGLRLIYYSQIVNDFQKGDIAEGYSVSREKKESFPLTVTSAQKNPTAFYLCASSISRSNTEAFFGQGTRLTVV.

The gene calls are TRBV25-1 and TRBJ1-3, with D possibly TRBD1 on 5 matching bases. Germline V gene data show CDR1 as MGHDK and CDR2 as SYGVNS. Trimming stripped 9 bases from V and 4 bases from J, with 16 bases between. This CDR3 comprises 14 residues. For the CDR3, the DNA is TGTGCCAGTACCCACTCTGGGGCCGGAAACACCATATATTTT. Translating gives CASTHSGAGNTIYF.

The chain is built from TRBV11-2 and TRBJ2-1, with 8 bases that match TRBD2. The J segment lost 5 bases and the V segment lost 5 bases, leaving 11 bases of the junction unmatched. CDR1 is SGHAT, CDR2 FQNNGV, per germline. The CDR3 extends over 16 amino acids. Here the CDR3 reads CASSPRLASDNNEQFF. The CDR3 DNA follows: TGTGCCAGCAGCCCCCGACTAGCGAGTGATAACAATGAGCAGTTCTTC.

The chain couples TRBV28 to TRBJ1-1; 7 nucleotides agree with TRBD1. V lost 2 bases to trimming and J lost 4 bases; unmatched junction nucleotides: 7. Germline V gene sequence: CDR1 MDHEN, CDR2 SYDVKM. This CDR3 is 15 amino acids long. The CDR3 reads CASSLRSGGRTEAFF. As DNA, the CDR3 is TGTGCCAGCAGTTTAAGGTCAGGGGGTCGCACTGAAGCTTTCTTT.

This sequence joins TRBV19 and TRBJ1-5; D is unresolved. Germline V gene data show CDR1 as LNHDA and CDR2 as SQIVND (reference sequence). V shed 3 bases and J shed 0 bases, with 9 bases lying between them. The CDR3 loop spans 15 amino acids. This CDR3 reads CASSIGQHSNQPQHF. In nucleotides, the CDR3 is TGTGCCAGTAGTATTGGGCAGCATAGCAATCAGCCCCAGCATTTT. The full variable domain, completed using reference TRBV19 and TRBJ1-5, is DGGITQSPKYLFRKEGQNVTLSCEQNLNHDAMYWYRQDPGQGLRLIYYSQIVNDFQKGDIAEGYSVSREKKESFPLTVTSAQKNPTAFYLCASSIGQHSNQPQHFGDGTRLSIL.

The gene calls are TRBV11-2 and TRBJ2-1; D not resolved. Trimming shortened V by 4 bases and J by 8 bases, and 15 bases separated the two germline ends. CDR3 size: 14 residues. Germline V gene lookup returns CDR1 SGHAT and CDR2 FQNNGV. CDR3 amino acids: CASSSAVTWDEQFF. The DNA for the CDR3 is TGTGCCAGCAGCTCCGCGGTCACCTGGGATGAGCAGTTCTTC.

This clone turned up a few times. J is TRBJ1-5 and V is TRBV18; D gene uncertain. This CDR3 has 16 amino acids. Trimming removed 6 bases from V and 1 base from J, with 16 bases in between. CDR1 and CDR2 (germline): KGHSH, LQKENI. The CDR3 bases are TGTGCCAGCTCGACGGGTAGCCCCCTAAGCAATCAGCCCCAGCATTTT. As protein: CASSTGSPLSNQPQHF.

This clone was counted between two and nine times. DNA for the CDR3: TGTGCCAGCAGCCCCGGGACAGGGACATACTTC. It encodes CASSPGTGTYF. The J gene is TRBJ2-7, the V gene TRBV11-1; 9 positions match TRBD1. Looked up from germline, CDR1 is SGHAT and CDR2 is FQDESV (reference sequence). V trimming: 5 bases; J trimming: 13 bases; junction bases outside the gene matches: 6. The CDR3 is made up of 11 amino acids. The full variable domain, with the rest looked up from reference TRBV11-1 and TRBJ2-7, is EAEVAQSPRYKITEKSQAVAFWCDPISGHATLYWYRQILGQGPELLVQFQDESVVDDSQLPKDRFSAERLKGVDSTLKIQPAELGDSAMYLCASSPGTGTYFGPGTRLTVT.

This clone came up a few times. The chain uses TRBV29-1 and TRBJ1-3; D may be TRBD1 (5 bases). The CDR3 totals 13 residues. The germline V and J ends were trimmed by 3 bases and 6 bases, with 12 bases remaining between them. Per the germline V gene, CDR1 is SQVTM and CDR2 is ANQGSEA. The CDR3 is CSVEGAGENTIYF. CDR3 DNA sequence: TGCAGCGTTGAGGGAGCGGGGGAAAACACCATATATTTT.

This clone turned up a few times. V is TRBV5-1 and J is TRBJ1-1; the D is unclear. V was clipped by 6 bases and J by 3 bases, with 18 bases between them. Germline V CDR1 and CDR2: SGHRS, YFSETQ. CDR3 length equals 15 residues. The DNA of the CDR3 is TGCGCCAGCAACCCCTTGCAGATGGGAGACACTGAAGCTTTCTTT. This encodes CASNPLQMGDTEAFF.